The TCR beta chain under discussion was sequenced for a study of T-cell memory formation after mild COVID-19. The overall study: In these data, TCR clusters were largely donor specific. Study-level findings and limits: There was a balanced CD4/CD8 profile in clones contracting day 15 to 85, and later expanders leaned CD4+. Memory cells collected pre-infection included some clones that later responded, suggesting cross-reactive memory joined. Clonal second-wave expansions that peaked on day 37 had unconfirmed SARS-CoV-2 specificity.

Germline V lookup: CDR1 MNHEY, CDR2 SVGAGI. The CDR3 runs to 16 residues. V lost 0 bases, J lost 5 bases, and 7 bases stayed unmatched. This clonotype came up a few times. Its cognate antigen is unknown. TCRdb re-called the 5' RACE reads through MiXCR, storing one row per CDR3 protein. The top ten clones hold approximately 12% of a sample with fewer than 450,000 distinct CDR3 sequences, 20% to 25% of them seen once. The sequence was obtained from an adult woman who had mild COVID-19 (a few samples of this study predate the infection). Cell type and time point are not known. The sample comprised PBMCs or a T cell subset sorted from them (not recorded which). The chain combines TRBV6-5 with TRBJ2-5; 9 bases are shared with TRBD1. The CDR3: CASSYSSGQGLETQYF. The CDR3 DNA is TGTGCCAGCAGTTACTCCTCGGGACAGGGTTTGGAGACCCAGTACTTC.